This TCR beta chain derives from a study of blood T cell repertoires in COVID-19. As for the study in general: Researchers got acute and convalescent COVID-19 samples from the United States, Italy and Spain. Nucleic acid was either cDNA or gDNA, and it came from T cells, B-cell-depleted T cells, or PBMCs.

Per germline, CDR1 MGHDK and CDR2 SYGVNS. The length of the CDR3 is 14 residues. V lost 6 bases to trimming and J lost 5 bases, with 13 bases between them. Study processing details: For nucleated cells, counts were estimated from reference gene primer amplification. Generated by immunoSEQ multiplex PCR, the TCRdb table keeps only in-frame clones and is missing some. V, J and clone size reflect that table, while D and trimming were determined from the DNA. The sample yields about 42,000 clones, around nine tenths seen once. Source material: peripheral blood. The chain employs TRBV25-1 and TRBJ1-4; D gene unclear. This TCR derives from a human donor in a cohort sampled during active COVID-19. The CDR3 bases are TGTGCCAGCAGCGTCCCCCCAGAAAATGAAAAACTGTTTTTT. It is translated as CASSVPPENEKLFF.